This T cell receptor beta chain emerged from a study of spatial heterogeneity in lung cancer. Study summary: Within raw reads, each unique TCR and UMI combination appeared on average more than ten times.

Regarding this clonotype: The antigen remains undetermined.

One entry per CDR3 protein results from TCRdb running MiXCR on the 5' RACE reads. The profile shows around 4,800 distinct CDR3 sequences, 8.4% of them singletons. Germline assignment: CDR1 MDHEN and CDR2 SYDVKM. V was trimmed by 5 bases and J by 4 bases, leaving 13 bases between them. The CDR3 spans 14 residues. Specified time point: sample taken at primary tumor resection. Unsorted samples of tumor, nontumor lung or frozen PBMC had their whole RNA sequenced. Study results and caveats: Within tumors, counts of expanded alpha and beta TCRs tracked tumor mutation counts.

The specimen comprised lung tumor tissue, sampled at surgery. The TCR comes from a female donor with early-stage non-small cell lung cancer. V gene TRBV28 combines with J gene TRBJ2-3; weak D call: TRBD1 (6 bases). The CDR3 bases are TGTGCCAGCAGTACCCCACAGGGCCCAGATACGCAGTATTTT. This codes for CASSTPQGPDTQYF. Using reference TRBV28 and TRBJ2-3 for the parts outside the CDR3, the full variable domain is DVKVTQSSRYLVKRTGEKVFLECVQDMDHENMFWYRQDPGLGLRLIYFSYDVKMKEKGDIPEGYSVSREKKERFSLILESASTNQTSMYLCASSTPQGPDTQYFGPGTRLTVL.